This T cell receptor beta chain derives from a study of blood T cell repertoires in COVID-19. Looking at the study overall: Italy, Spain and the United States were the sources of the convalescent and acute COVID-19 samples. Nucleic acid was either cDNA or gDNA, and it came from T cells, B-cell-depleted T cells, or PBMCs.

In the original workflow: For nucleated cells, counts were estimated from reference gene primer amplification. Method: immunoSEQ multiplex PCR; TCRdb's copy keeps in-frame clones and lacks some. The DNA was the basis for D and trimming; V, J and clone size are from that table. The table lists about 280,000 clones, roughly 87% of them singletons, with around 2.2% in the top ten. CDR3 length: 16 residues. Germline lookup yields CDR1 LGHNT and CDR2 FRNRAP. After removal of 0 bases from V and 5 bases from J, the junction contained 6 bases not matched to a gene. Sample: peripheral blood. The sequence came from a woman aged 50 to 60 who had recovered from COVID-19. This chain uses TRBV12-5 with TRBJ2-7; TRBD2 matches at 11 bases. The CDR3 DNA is TGTGCTAGTGGTTTGGTACTTAGCGGGGGGGCCCACGAGCAGTACTTC. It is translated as CASGLVLSGGAHEQYF.